These 19 T cell receptor beta chains were all obtained from the same sample, sequenced in a study of blood T cell repertoires in COVID-19. Assay used: immunoSEQ multiplex PCR; TCRdb lists only in-frame clones, some missing. The table shows 190,000 or so clones, with over 80% occurring only once. Sample: peripheral blood. Receptors originate from a man in his sixties with COVID-19, enrolled during active disease.

The chain couples TRBV12-3 or TRBV12-4 to TRBJ1-6; tentatively, D is TRBD1 (5 bases). The CDR3 loop spans 13 amino acids. The ends were cut back, 6 bases at V and 7 bases at J, with 10 bases in the middle. CDR3 protein: CASRSGGNSPLHF. DNA of the CDR3: TGTGCCAGCAGAAGCGGGGGGAATTCACCCCTCCACTTT.

This clone showed up just once. The chain is built from TRBV28 and TRBJ1-2; TRBD1 agrees at 8 bases. The CDR3 has 17 residues. The J segment lost 0 bases and the V segment lost 3 bases, leaving 9 bases of the junction unmatched. The germline V gene has CDR1 MDHEN and CDR2 SYDVKM. CDR3 sequence reads: CASSLNLRGQANYGYTF. In DNA form, the CDR3 reads TGTGCCAGCAGTTTGAATCTCAGGGGGCAAGCTAACTATGGCTACACCTTC.

V usage is TRBV3-1 (or the pseudogene TRBV3-2) and J usage is TRBJ1-1; D possibly corresponds to TRBD1 (5 bases). The V end was cut by 4 bases, the J end by 4 bases, with 10 bases between. This CDR3 region has 13 residues. CDR1 and CDR2 from the germline V gene are LGHDT and YNNKEL (reference sequence). CDR3 protein: CASSLSGVTEAFF. The CDR3 DNA follows: TGTGCCAGCAGCCTCTCGGGGGTCACTGAAGCTTTCTTT.

This clone was detected a few times. The V and J genes are TRBV7-9 and TRBJ1-1, with TRBD1 as a possible D gene (6 bases). This CDR3 region has 11 residues. V was cut by 5 bases and J by 10 bases, with 11 bases left in between. Germline assignment: CDR1 SEHNR and CDR2 FQNEAQ (reference sequence). The CDR3 DNA reads as TGTGCCAGCAGCCACAGGGACCGAGCTTTCTTT. Its protein product is CASSHRDRAFF.

The genes are TRBV6-4 and TRBJ1-1, with D possibly matching TRBD1 (5 bases). The CDR3 has 14 amino acids. Trimming stripped 6 bases from V and 5 bases from J, with 16 bases between. The germline V gene has CDR1 MRHNA and CDR2 SNTAGT. The CDR3 protein is CASRVDQGGTEAFF. CDR3 bases: TGTGCCAGCAGGGTTGATCAGGGAGGAACTGAAGCTTTCTTT.

This chain connects TRBV11-1 to TRBJ2-1; tentative D call: TRBD2 (5 bases). The CDR3 totals 14 residues. The ends were cut back, 4 bases at V and 2 bases at J, with 9 bases in the middle. Germline values: CDR1 SGHAT, CDR2 FQDESV (reference sequence). CDR3 in DNA: TGTGCCAGCAGCTCGCTAGCCGCCTACAATGAGCAGTTCTTC. It codes for CASSSLAAYNEQFF.

This rearrangement joins TRBV9 to TRBJ2-7; tentatively, D is TRBD1 (6 bases). Germline V gene data show CDR1 as SGDLS and CDR2 as YYNGEE. The V and J ends lost 3 bases and 6 bases respectively, with 13 bases between them. The CDR3 loop spans 13 amino acids. CDR3 amino acids: CASSAEQGPEQYF. The CDR3 coding sequence is TGTGCCAGCAGCGCAGAACAGGGTCCCGAGCAGTACTTC.

V usage is TRBV3-1 (or the pseudogene TRBV3-2) and J usage is TRBJ1-1, with 9 bases matching TRBD1. CDR1 and CDR2 from the germline V gene are LGHDT and YNNKEL (reference sequence). V lost 5 bases to trimming and J lost 5 bases; unmatched junction nucleotides: 6. The CDR3 runs 14 residues. The CDR3 DNA reads TGTGCCAGCAGCGGGACAGGGAGGGGAACTGAAGCTTTCTTT. Encoded protein: CASSGTGRGTEAFF.

The table lists this clone with a count of one. The genes are TRBV28 and TRBJ2-7; no clear D gene. The CDR3 is 13 residues long. Between the trimmed V and J ends, which lost 5 bases and 7 bases, there was a span of 15 bases. Germline V CDR1 and CDR2: MDHEN, SYDVKM. As DNA, the CDR3 is TGTGCCAGCAGTCTGCCGGGTTCGAGGGAGCAGTACTTC. It encodes CASSLPGSREQYF.

This clone was found a few times. This chain joins TRBV29-1 and TRBJ1-1, with D possibly being TRBD1 (5 bases). Germline assignment: CDR1 SQVTM and CDR2 ANQGSEA. The CDR3 totals 12 residues. CDR3: CSYRGGRTEAFF. In DNA, the CDR3 is TGCAGTTATAGGGGCGGGAGGACTGAAGCTTTCTTT. The variable domain in full, completed from reference TRBV29-1 and TRBJ1-1, reads SAVISQKPSRDICQRGTSLTIQCQVDSQVTMMFWYRQQPGQSLTLIATANQGSEATYESGFVIDKFPISRPNLTFSTLTVSNMSPEDSSIYLCSYRGGRTEAFFGQGTRLTVV.

V gene TRBV6-4 combines with J gene TRBJ2-2; TRBD1 matches 8 bases. The CDR3 covers 15 residues. The V gene's germline CDR1 is MRHNA and CDR2 SNTAGT. With V trimmed by 4 bases and J by 0 bases, 1 base remained unmatched. The CDR3 region has the DNA TGTGCCAGCAGTGGGACAGGGTCGAACACCGGGGAGCTGTTTTTT. This codes for CASSGTGSNTGELFF.

The chain employs TRBV5-1 and TRBJ1-6; TRBD1 aligns across 9 bases. The germline V gene encodes CDR1 SGHRS and CDR2 YFSETQ. V was pared by 2 bases and J by 10 bases, with 4 bases of the junction left unmatched. This CDR3 contains 14 residues. The CDR3 DNA follows: TGCGCCAGCAGCTTAGAGGGACAGGGATCACCCCTCCACTTT. Protein product: CASSLEGQGSPLHF.

The V gene is TRBV19, the J gene TRBJ1-2; 8 nucleotides line up with TRBD1. V lost 7 bases to trimming and J lost 10 bases; unmatched junction nucleotides: 8. The CDR3 runs to 12 residues. Looked up from germline, CDR1 is LNHDA and CDR2 is SQIVND (reference sequence). CDR3 region: CASTPPGGDYTF. Written as DNA, the CDR3 is TGTGCCAGTACCCCCCCAGGGGGCGACTACACCTTC.

V gene TRBV29-1 combines with J gene TRBJ1-2; 8 bases map to TRBD1. In germline, CDR1 is SQVTM, CDR2 ANQGSEA. CDR3 length equals 13 residues. Germline trimming cut 5 bases from V and 4 bases from J; bases unmatched to any gene: 6. CDR3 nucleotides: TGCAGCGTTCAGACAGGGGCGGCCTATGGCTACACCTTC. This sequence encodes CSVQTGAAYGYTF. Full variable domain (outside the CDR3, taken from reference TRBV29-1 and TRBJ1-2): SAVISQKPSRDICQRGTSLTIQCQVDSQVTMMFWYRQQPGQSLTLIATANQGSEATYESGFVIDKFPISRPNLTFSTLTVSNMSPEDSSIYLCSVQTGAAYGYTFGSGTRLTVV.

The gene calls are TRBV3-1 (or the pseudogene TRBV3-2) and TRBJ1-1; possibly TRBD1 for D (6 bases). The V end lost 1 base, the J end lost 0 bases, and 12 bases lay between the germline ends. Germline V gene lookup returns CDR1 LGHDT and CDR2 YNNKEL (reference sequence). The length of the CDR3 is 16 residues. CDR3 coding DNA: TGTGCCAGCAGCCAAGCGACAGGACTTATGAACACTGAAGCTTTCTTT. Amino acid sequence: CASSQATGLMNTEAFF.

The J gene is TRBJ1-1, the V gene TRBV4-1; D possibly corresponds to TRBD1 (5 bases). Germline values: CDR1 MGHRA, CDR2 YSYEKL. V was clipped by 4 bases and J by 1 base, with 13 bases between them. This CDR3 contains 15 residues. The CDR3 sequence: CASSPSRQPNTEAFF. In nucleotides, the CDR3 is TGCGCCAGCAGCCCGTCGAGACAGCCGAACACTGAAGCTTTCTTT.

The chain recombines TRBV4-1 with TRBJ2-7, with a tentative D call TRBD1 (6 bases). CDR1 is MGHRA and CDR2 is YSYEKL in the germline V gene. The V end was cut by 0 bases, the J end by 4 bases, with 13 bases between. There are 15 residues in the CDR3. The CDR3 here is CASSQDVRGLYEQYF. Here the CDR3 DNA reads TGCGCCAGCAGCCAAGATGTAAGGGGGTTGTACGAGCAGTACTTC.

This sequence joins TRBV7-9 and TRBJ1-6; D is possibly TRBD1 (5 bases). This CDR3 is built from 16 residues. CDR1 and CDR2 from the germline V gene are SEHNR and FQNEAQ (reference sequence). Between the trimmed V and J ends, which lost 4 bases and 4 bases, there was a span of 14 bases. This chain's CDR3 is CASSSTRTGYNSPLHF. The CDR3 DNA follows: TGTGCCAGCAGCTCCACGAGAACAGGTTATAATTCACCCCTCCACTTT.

CDR3 sequence (DNA): TGCGCCAGCAGCTTTTCGGGTACCCCACCAGATACGCAGTATTTT. Translation gives CASSFSGTPPDTQYF. The rearrangement uses TRBV5-1 and TRBJ2-3; unclear D gene. CDR1 is SGHRS and CDR2 is YFSETQ in the germline V gene. The CDR3 spans 15 residues. V lost 2 bases, J lost 4 bases, and 14 bases lay in between. Supplemented by reference TRBV5-1 and TRBJ2-3, the full variable domain reads KAGVTQTPRYLIKTRGQQVTLSCSPISGHRSVSWYQQTPGQGLQFLFEYFSETQRNKGNFPGRFSGRQFSNSRSEMNVSTLELGDSALYLCASSFSGTPPDTQYFGPGTRLTVL.